This T cell receptor (beta chain) comes out of a study of early T cells in non-severe SARS-CoV-2 infection. Separate cDNA molecules each had unique molecular identifiers attached to them. TCRdb used MiXCR to reprocess the 5' RACE reads, holding one entry per CDR3 protein. The table includes about 80,000 distinct CDR3 sequences, over 8.5% detected once. This CDR3 region has 15 residues. V was clipped by 0 bases and J by 10 bases, with 14 bases between them. The V gene's germline CDR1 is SGDLS and CDR2 YYNGEE. The chain employs TRBV9 and TRBJ1-6; D is unresolved. Sequencing used whole blood. The TCR comes from an adult who was a healthcare worker with PCR-confirmed SARS-CoV-2 infection or an uninfected control (not recorded which). The CDR3 region has the DNA TGTGCCAGCAGCGTAGGTGGCCGTGATTCCTCACCCCTCCACTTT. Amino acid sequence: CASSVGGRDSSPLHF.